The 2 T cell receptor beta chains presented below share a single source sample, sequenced in a study of cytomegalovirus exposure and HLA in healthy donors. Use of 60 Vbeta and 13 Jbeta primers characterized the PCR. The assay was immunoSEQ multiplex PCR, and TCRdb's table has in-frame clones only and misses some. The data show about 150,000 clones, about four fifths seen once. Sequences were obtained from PBMCs. These receptors were collected from a man between 18 and 29 years old in good health and CMV-seronegative.

With respect to this clone: The sample carries other DNA sequences with the same CDR3. The CDR3 loop is CASSLGGRGTDTQYF. The DNA for the CDR3 is TGTGCCAGCAGCTTAGGGGGGCGCGGCACAGATACGCAGTATTTT. The rearrangement links TRBV7-6 to TRBJ2-3; possible D gene TRBD1, 6 bases. Per the germline V gene, CDR1 is SGHVS and CDR2 is FNYEAQ. The CDR3 sequence is 15 residues long. Trimming took 1 base from V and 1 from J, leaving 9 bases between them.

The J gene is TRBJ1-5, the V gene TRBV28; D remains ambiguous. CDR3 size: 12 residues. Germline V gene lookup returns CDR1 MDHEN and CDR2 SYDVKM. The V end was cut by 6 bases, the J end by 10 bases, with 13 bases between. The CDR3 loop reads CASSPPGYPQHF. The CDR3 nucleotides read TGTGCCAGCAGCCCTCCAGGTTATCCCCAGCATTTT.